This is a list of T cell receptor beta chains from one sample in a study of T cells after yellow fever vaccination. TCRdb re-called the 5' RACE reads with MiXCR, one entry per CDR3 protein. The sample yields a few hundred thousand distinct CDR3 sequences, 5.2% seen once. The specimen comprised CD4+ T cells sorted from PBMCs, sampled on the day of the yellow fever booster vaccination. The receptors were sampled from a man between 18 and 35 years old who received the YFV17D yellow fever vaccine. Both conserved end residues are part of each CDR3. Each record gives: clone size, V gene, D gene, J gene, CDR3 protein, CDR3 DNA. The D gene is left open where the match is weak. Clone size is shown for a subset of rows, as once, few, many or a class of expanded clone.

size: few; V: TRBV4-3; D: TRBD1; J: TRBJ1-2; CDR3: CASSQRQGYNYGYTF; DNA: TGCGCCAGCAGCCAGAGACAGGGCTATAACTATGGCTACACCTTC
size: many; V: TRBV12-3/TRBV12-4; D: TRBD2; J: TRBJ2-3; CDR3: CASSLAGLAGGGGTDTQYF; DNA: TGTGCCAGCAGTTTAGCCGGACTAGCGGGGGGCGGGGGCACAGATACGCAGTATTTT
size: many; V: TRBV28; D: TRBD1; J: TRBJ2-3; CDR3: CASKTGTGFTDTQYF; DNA: TGTGCCAGCAAAACCGGGACAGGGTTTACAGATACGCAGTATTTT
size: -; V: TRBV3-1; D: -; J: TRBJ1-1; CDR3: CASSQGQSRSAFF; DNA: TGTGCCAGCAGCCAAGGACAGAGTAGGTCGGCTTTCTTT
size: -; V: TRBV7-7; D: -; J: TRBJ2-1; CDR3: CASSSRSGGEQFF; DNA: TGTGCTAGCAGCTCCCGATCGGGGGGCGAGCAGTTCTTC
size: -; V: TRBV5-4; D: TRBD1; J: TRBJ2-5; CDR3: CASSRDRGSETQYF; DNA: TGTGCCAGCAGCCGGGACAGGGGGTCGGAGACCCAGTACTTC
size: -; V: TRBV7-9; D: -; J: TRBJ1-1; CDR3: CASSLARGYEAFF; DNA: TGTGCCAGCAGCTTAGCCAGAGGCTATGAAGCTTTCTTT
size: few; V: TRBV28; D: TRBD2; J: TRBJ2-3; CDR3: CASSLGGGGSDTQYF; DNA: TGTGCCAGCAGTTTAGGCGGGGGGGGCTCAGATACGCAGTATTTT
size: few; V: TRBV7-3; D: -; J: TRBJ1-5; CDR3: CASSLWAGPYQPQHF; DNA: TGTGCCAGCAGCTTGTGGGCAGGGCCGTATCAGCCCCAGCATTTT
size: -; V: TRBV5-1; D: -; J: TRBJ2-7; CDR3: CASSTTTWPTYEQYF; DNA: TGCGCCAGCAGCACCACGACATGGCCTACCTACGAGCAGTACTTC
size: few; V: TRBV5-4; D: TRBD2; J: TRBJ2-3; CDR3: CASSFLTSDRTDTQYF; DNA: TGTGCCAGCAGCTTCCTTACTAGCGACCGCACAGATACGCAGTATTTT
size: -; V: TRBV12-3/TRBV12-4; D: -; J: TRBJ2-7; CDR3: CASRLVGAEQYF; DNA: TGTGCCAGCCGTCTCGTGGGAGCCGAGCAGTACTTC
size: few; V: TRBV10-3; D: -; J: TRBJ2-5; CDR3: CAISVGVTALQETQYF; DNA: TGTGCCATCAGTGTTGGGGTGACGGCCCTCCAAGAGACCCAGTACTTC
size: once; V: TRBV6-2/TRBV6-3; D: -; J: TRBJ1-5; CDR3: CASSYSGGAWPQHF; DNA: TGTGCCAGCAGTTACTCGGGAGGGGCTTGGCCCCAGCATTTT
size: many; V: TRBV5-1; D: -; J: TRBJ2-2; CDR3: CASSQQSTGELFF; DNA: TGCGCCAGCAGCCAACAGAGCACCGGGGAGCTGTTTTTT
size: many; V: TRBV5-5; D: TRBD1; J: TRBJ1-6; CDR3: CASSLRQGAYSPLHF; DNA: TGTGCCAGCAGCTTGCGGCAGGGGGCTTACTCACCCCTCCACTTT
size: few; V: TRBV6-2/TRBV6-3; D: -; J: TRBJ1-2; CDR3: CASSYRQGNGYTF; DNA: TGTGCCAGCAGTTACCGGCAGGGGAATGGCTACACCTTC
size: few; V: TRBV6-2/TRBV6-3; D: TRBD1; J: TRBJ1-2; CDR3: CASSSPYRGQEGYTF; DNA: TGTGCCAGCAGTTCGCCCTACAGGGGGCAGGAGGGCTACACCTTC
size: -; V: TRBV5-6; D: -; J: TRBJ1-5; CDR3: CASSLIGRGQPQHF; DNA: TGTGCCAGCAGCTTGATAGGGCGAGGCCAGCCCCAGCATTTT
size: many; V: TRBV12-3/TRBV12-4; D: -; J: TRBJ1-1; CDR3: CASSLRGNTEAFF; DNA: TGTGCTAGCAGCCTGAGGGGAAACACTGAAGCTTTCTTT
size: many; V: TRBV27; D: -; J: TRBJ2-3; CDR3: CASSLGAEPGTDTQYF; DNA: TGTGCCAGCAGTTTGGGAGCGGAACCAGGCACAGATACGCAGTATTTT
size: -; V: TRBV15; D: -; J: TRBJ1-2; CDR3: CATSRDRIPGYTF; DNA: TGTGCCACCAGCAGAGATCGGATACCTGGCTACACCTTC
size: many; V: TRBV4-3; D: -; J: TRBJ2-3; CDR3: CASSQQTNRGGSTDTQYF; DNA: TGCGCCAGCAGCCAACAAACGAACAGGGGGGGCAGCACAGATACGCAGTATTTT
size: -; V: TRBV28; D: -; J: TRBJ1-6; CDR3: CASTLRVYNSPLHF; DNA: TGTGCCAGCACCCTACGGGTTTATAATTCACCCCTCCACTTT
size: many; V: TRBV5-1; D: TRBD1; J: TRBJ1-5; CDR3: CASSPQTGTGQPQHF; DNA: TGCGCCAGCAGCCCGCAGACAGGGACGGGGCAGCCCCAGCATTTT
size: few; V: TRBV20-1; D: -; J: TRBJ2-1; CDR3: CSALRGIYNEQFF; DNA: TGCAGTGCTTTACGGGGAATTTACAATGAGCAGTTCTTC
size: few; V: TRBV7-2; D: TRBD2; J: TRBJ2-5; CDR3: CASSLGGGLAGTQETQYF; DNA: TGTGCCAGCAGCTTGGGGGGTGGACTAGCGGGGACTCAAGAGACCCAGTACTTC
size: -; V: TRBV12-3/TRBV12-4; D: TRBD2; J: TRBJ2-5; CDR3: CASSLSLGRGMYF; DNA: TGTGCCAGCAGTTTATCTCTCGGGCGGGGGATGTACTTC
size: -; V: TRBV12-3/TRBV12-4; D: TRBD1; J: TRBJ2-5; CDR3: CASSPGGTGLETQYF; DNA: TGTGCCAGCAGTCCCGGAGGGACAGGCTTGGAAACCCAGTACTTC
size: many; V: TRBV12-3/TRBV12-4; D: -; J: TRBJ1-2; CDR3: CASSRGQSYGYTF; DNA: TGTGCCAGCAGTCGAGGACAGAGCTATGGCTACACCTTC
size: -; V: TRBV6-1; D: -; J: TRBJ2-5; CDR3: CASSDVGISQYF; DNA: TGTGCCAGCAGTGACGTGGGTATCTCCCAGTACTTC
size: -; V: TRBV3-1; D: -; J: TRBJ1-1; CDR3: CASSQDWGEAFF; DNA: TGTGCCAGCAGCCAAGACTGGGGCGAAGCTTTCTTT
size: -; V: TRBV16; D: TRBD1; J: TRBJ1-1; CDR3: CASSKWRGQGAGEAFF; DNA: TGTGCCAGCAGCAAATGGAGAGGACAGGGGGCCGGTGAAGCTTTCTTT
size: -; V: TRBV4-2; D: -; J: TRBJ2-3; CDR3: CASSQVGDTDTQYF; DNA: TGTGCCAGCAGCCAAGTTGGTGACACAGATACGCAGTATTTT
size: -; V: TRBV6-5; D: -; J: TRBJ2-4; CDR3: CASIETLAKNIQYF; DNA: TGTGCCAGCATTGAGACGCTAGCCAAAAACATTCAGTACTTC
size: few; V: TRBV18; D: -; J: TRBJ2-3; CDR3: CASSPLDIVGADTQYF; DNA: TGTGCCAGCTCACCACTGGATATCGTCGGGGCAGATACGCAGTATTTT
size: many; V: TRBV6-2/TRBV6-3; D: TRBD2; J: TRBJ2-3; CDR3: CASSYPVAGSADTQYF; DNA: TGTGCCAGCAGTTACCCAGTAGCGGGGTCCGCAGATACGCAGTATTTT
size: -; V: TRBV5-1; D: -; J: TRBJ1-1; CDR3: CASSWGRTVNTEAFF; DNA: TGCGCCAGCAGCTGGGGGAGGACAGTAAACACTGAAGCTTTCTTT
size: few; V: TRBV7-2; D: -; J: TRBJ2-3; CDR3: CASSPRTDLRGTDTQYF; DNA: TGTGCCAGCAGCCCCCGGACAGATCTTAGGGGCACAGATACGCAGTATTTT
size: many; V: TRBV4-3; D: -; J: TRBJ1-5; CDR3: CASSPERGQPQHF; DNA: TGCGCCAGCAGCCCAGAGCGGGGGCAGCCCCAGCATTTT
size: many; V: TRBV7-9; D: -; J: TRBJ2-3; CDR3: CASSLEGHTDTQYF; DNA: TGTGCCAGCAGCCTAGAGGGGCACACAGATACGCAGTATTTT
size: -; V: TRBV24-1; D: TRBD1; J: TRBJ2-1; CDR3: CATRSAGTGKDNEQFF; DNA: TGTGCCACCAGAAGTGCCGGGACAGGGAAGGACAATGAGCAGTTCTTC